Each of the 14 T cell receptor beta chains below was sequenced from the same sample in a study of lymphopenia after photon versus proton radiotherapy. Clones were sequenced by immunoSEQ multiplex PCR, and TCRdb holds only the in-frame ones, with some missing. In the table there are tens of thousands of clones, just over 90% of which are singletons. The specimen comprised peripheral blood, sampled from a patient treated with photon-based radiotherapy. These receptor sequences come from a woman aged 70-85 years with pancreatic cancer.

J is TRBJ2-3 and V is TRBV10-3, with D possibly TRBD1 on 6 matching bases. The CDR3 sequence is 10 residues long. CDR1 is ENHRY, CDR2 SYGVKD, per germline. V was clipped by 10 bases and J by 6 bases, with 8 bases between them. The CDR3 sequence is CATGHDTQYF. CDR3 bases: TGTGCCACGGGACATGATACGCAGTATTTT.

The rearrangement uses TRBV4-3 and TRBJ2-3, with TRBD2 identical over 11 bases. Per the germline V gene, CDR1 is LGHNA and CDR2 is YSLEER. The CDR3 is 18 amino acids. Losses at the gene ends were 1 base for V and 2 bases for J; bases not matched to a gene: 8. This chain's CDR3 is CASSQGRGTSGNTDTQYF. CDR3 coding DNA: TGCGCCAGCAGCCAAGGCAGAGGGACTAGCGGAAACACAGATACGCAGTATTTT.

The chain employs TRBV18 and TRBJ2-2; TRBD1 matches at 8 bases. This CDR3 has 16 residues. V gave up 2 bases and J gave up 1 base; unmatched junction bases: 3. Germline V lookup: CDR1 KGHSH, CDR2 LQKENI. In DNA form, the CDR3 reads TGTGCCAGCTCACCAGACAGGGGAGGGAACACCGGGGAGCTGTTTTTT. Encoded protein: CASSPDRGGNTGELFF.

The J gene is TRBJ2-5, the V gene TRBV5-1; 15 nucleotides match TRBD2. The CDR3 has 16 residues. The J segment lost 2 bases and the V segment lost 4 bases, leaving 3 bases of the junction unmatched. CDR1 and CDR2 from the germline V gene are SGHRS and YFSETQ. The CDR3 nucleotides read TGCGCCAGCAGCAAGGGACTAGCGGGGGGACAAGAGACCCAGTACTTC. Translated: CASSKGLAGGQETQYF.

The chain combines TRBV28 with TRBJ2-4; possibly TRBD1 or TRBD2 for D (5 bases each). The ends were cut back, 8 bases at V and 8 bases at J, with 19 bases in the middle. The CDR3 is 14 amino acids. The germline V gene encodes CDR1 MDHEN and CDR2 SYDVKM. CDR3 in DNA: TGTGCCAGCTACCCCCCAGGGCGGGCAGACATTCAGTACTTC. It is translated as CASYPPGRADIQYF.

The J gene is TRBJ2-3, the V gene TRBV9; D unresolved. The V end lost 0 bases, the J end lost 0 bases, and 8 bases lay between the germline ends. CDR1 is SGDLS and CDR2 is YYNGEE in the germline V gene. The CDR3 extends over 15 amino acids. CDR3 in DNA: TGTGCCAGCAGCGTAGCTATTACTAGCACAGATACGCAGTATTTT. Protein product: CASSVAITSTDTQYF.

The chain joins TRBV7-3 to TRBJ2-2; D unclear. Germline V gene data show CDR1 as SGHTA and CDR2 as FQGTGA. The ends were cut back, 1 base at V and 7 bases at J, with 4 bases in the middle. This CDR3 has 12 residues. This CDR3 is CASSLKGGELFF. The CDR3 bases are TGTGCCAGCAGCTTAAAGGGCGGGGAGCTGTTTTTT.

V and J are TRBV7-8 and TRBJ2-7; 8 nucleotides line up with TRBD2. The CDR3 sequence is 14 residues long. The V segment lost 1 base and the J segment 6 bases; nucleotides outside the gene matches: 5. The germline V gene has CDR1 SGHVS and CDR2 FQNEAQ. DNA of the CDR3: TGTGCCAGCAGCTTAGGGACTAGCCAAGGCGAGCAGTACTTC. Amino acid sequence: CASSLGTSQGEQYF. Filled out from reference TRBV7-8 and TRBJ2-7, the complete variable domain reads GAGVSQSPRYKVAKRGQDVALRCDPISGHVSLFWYQQALGQGPEFLTYFQNEAQLDKSGLPSDRFFAERPEGSVSTLKIQRTQQEDSAVYLCASSLGTSQGEQYFGPGTRLTVT.

The V and J genes are TRBV5-1 and TRBJ1-2; TRBD1 matches 9 bases. The CDR3 has 13 amino acids. Germline-derived CDR1 and CDR2 are SGHRS and YFSETQ. V lost 4 bases, J lost 8 bases, and 6 bases stayed unmatched. The CDR3 sequence is CASSLDRGAGYTF. The CDR3 DNA sequence: TGCGCCAGCAGCCTGGACAGGGGTGCCGGCTACACCTTC.

The chain employs TRBV7-9 and TRBJ2-2, with TRBD2 matching 7 bases. There are 17 residues in the CDR3. Germline trimming cut 5 bases from V and 3 bases from J; bases unmatched to any gene: 12. Germline CDR1 is SEHNR and CDR2 is FQNEAQ (reference sequence). CDR3 nucleotides: TGTGCCAGCAGCCCCTATCTTGCGGGAGTGGACACCGGGGAGCTGTTTTTT. It encodes CASSPYLAGVDTGELFF.

The gene calls are TRBV7-2 and TRBJ2-2; TRBD2 is a possible D gene (5 bases). V lost 6 bases and J lost 2, with 13 bases in between. Germline V gene lookup returns CDR1 SGHTA and CDR2 FQGNSA. This CDR3 contains 15 residues. This CDR3 is CASSSGGLNTGELFF. The CDR3 bases are TGTGCCAGCAGTTCTGGAGGCTTAAACACCGGGGAGCTGTTTTTT. Supplemented by reference TRBV7-2 and TRBJ2-2, the full variable domain reads GAGVSQSPSNKVTEKGKDVELRCDPISGHTALYWYRQSLGQGLEFLIYFQGNSAPDKSGLPSDRFSAERTGGSVSTLTIQRTQQEDSAVYLCASSSGGLNTGELFFGEGSRLTVL.

J is TRBJ2-7 and V is TRBV19, with 10 bases matching TRBD2. V gave up 3 bases and J gave up 7 bases; unmatched junction bases: 6. From germline, CDR1 is LNHDA and CDR2 SQIVND (reference sequence). The CDR3 covers 14 residues. CDR3 protein: CASSMGLASREQYF. DNA for the CDR3: TGTGCCAGTAGTATGGGACTAGCGTCGCGGGAGCAGTACTTC.

This clone has just one count. J is TRBJ2-7 and V is TRBV19; D gene unclear. Germline V lookup: CDR1 LNHDA, CDR2 SQIVND (reference sequence). The CDR3 extends over 12 amino acids. V lost 6 bases and J 3 bases, leaving 9 bases between the germline ends. CDR3: CASSSLDYEQYF. In DNA form, the CDR3 reads TGTGCCAGTAGCTCCCTTGACTACGAGCAGTACTTC.

V and J are TRBV11-2 and TRBJ2-7, with D unresolved. Germline V CDR1 and CDR2: SGHAT, FQNNGV. CDR3 length equals 13 residues. Trimming left V 3 bases short and J 4 bases short, with 10 bases between. The CDR3 sequence: CASSFALTYEQYF. For the CDR3, the DNA is TGTGCCAGCAGCTTCGCCTTAACTTACGAGCAGTACTTC.